This T cell receptor (beta chain) was retrieved from a study of blood T cell repertoires in COVID-19 (dated by TCRdb to 2018 to 2021). Notes on the research overall: Samples covering the acute and convalescent phases of COVID-19 were provided by collaborators in the United States, Italy and Spain. The material from the prospective study consisted of cDNA or gDNA derived from T cells, B-cell-depleted T cells, or PBMCs. The dataset comprised deeply sampled blood TCRbeta repertoires from subjects exposed to, actively infected with, or recovered from COVID-19. The repertoires were released in a freely available public database intended as a resource for research on the immune response to SARS-CoV-2. Samples came from the ongoing ImmuneRACE study (first 160 participants) plus 1,254 subjects from 6 global collaborators. Nearly every sample came with metadata listing a de-identified subject ID, COVID-19 status, age in years and sex. Where available, HLA class I and class II types were obtained from metadata supplied by the sample provider rather than from assay-based typing.

The immunoSEQ Assay, a bias-controlled multiplex PCR, was used to amplify TCRbeta CDR3 regions from genomic DNA. Per the original workflow: Nucleated cell counts per sample were estimated from amplification of reference gene primers within the assay. To quantify the absolute abundance of each unique TCRbeta CDR3 rearrangement, sequence reads were collapsed and filtered. For each sample, productive Simpson clonality was calculated as the square root of Simpson's diversity index across productive rearrangements. TCRdb's version of the immuneACCESS table is confined to in-frame rearrangements and falls short of the full clone set. An unresolved V gene accounts for under half of the shortfall where checked; the remainder is of unknown origin. D and trimming were read from the DNA, whereas the V and J calls and clone size are those reported in that table. The sample table lists hundreds of thousands of clones, about nine tenths of them with a count of one. 5.5% to 6.5% of the sample belongs to the ten largest clones.

Including cysteine and phenylalanine, the CDR3 has 12 amino acids. Left in the record is the CDR3 DNA by itself, 36 bases read in frame from the first base. Trimming removed 2 bases from V and 3 bases from J, leaving 4 bases between the germline ends. The CDR1 and CDR2 encoded by the germline V gene are SGHDT and YYEEEE. Another Seattle source contributed samples from volunteer blood donors who had recovered from COVID-19. The collaborating institutions used their own protocols to collect whole blood in K2EDTA tubes. Collaborator samples were shipped for TCRbeta analysis as frozen whole blood, isolated PBMCs, or DNA extracted from either sample type. Points the paper makes about the study in general: The quantity of clinical and demographic metadata differed by source and by participant and was supplied without curation.

On this clone itself: No cognate antigen has been identified for it. Within one base of it there is no much larger clone, and no base qualities were kept.

Material for sequencing was peripheral blood. The sequence is built from TRBV5-6 and TRBJ2-3; confidence is insufficient to name the D gene. This receptor was obtained from a man aged 60 to 69 who had recovered from COVID-19. This receptor carries the CDR3 CASSFLTDTQYF. The sequenced DNA: TGTGCCAGCAGCTTCTTGACAGATACGCAGTATTTT.